One sample yielded the 9 T cell receptor beta chains listed below, sequenced in a study of blood T cell repertoires in COVID-19. Profiled with immunoSEQ multiplex PCR; TCRdb holds only in-frame clones, not every one. The sample yields around 320,000 clones, roughly 85% seen once. The sample consisted of peripheral blood. The receptors were sampled from a human donor in a cohort sampled during active COVID-19.

Concerning this clone itself: The sample holds other DNA sequences that translate to the same CDR3. The gene calls are TRBV5-5 and TRBJ1-1; possibly TRBD1 for D (5 bases). There are 14 residues in the CDR3. Germline CDR1 and CDR2: SGHKS and YYEKEE (reference sequence). Trimming stripped 2 bases from V and 2 bases from J, with 10 bases between. The CDR3 loop reads CASSFSQGNTEAFF. The CDR3 DNA sequence: TGTGCCAGCAGCTTCTCGCAGGGAAACACTGAAGCTTTCTTT. The variable domain in full, with the rest retrieved from reference TRBV5-5 and TRBJ1-1, is DAGVTQSPTHLIKTRGQQVTLRCSPISGHKSVSWYQQVLGQGPQFIFQYYEKEERGRGNFPDRFSARQFPNYSSELNVNALLLGDSALYLCASSFSQGNTEAFFGQGTRLTVV.

This rearrangement joins TRBV30 to TRBJ1-2; no clear D gene. Germline V gene data show CDR1 as GTSNPN and CDR2 as SVGIG (reference sequence). CDR3 length equals 12 residues. V was pared by 1 base and J by 4 bases, with 7 bases between. The DNA of the CDR3 is TGTGCCTGGAGTGGAGGGATCTATGGCTACACCTTC. Its translation: CAWSGGIYGYTF.

This chain links TRBV30 with TRBJ1-1, with TRBD1 matching 8 bases. This CDR3 is 14 amino acids long. Trimming took 2 bases from V and 5 from J; bases not matched to a gene: 7. CDR1 and CDR2 from the germline V gene are GTSNPN and SVGIG (reference sequence). CDR3 DNA: TGTGCCTGGAGTCCAAGGACAGGGATAACTGAAGCTTTCTTT. Its protein product is CAWSPRTGITEAFF.

The rearrangement uses TRBV6-1 and TRBJ2-7; possible D gene TRBD1, 6 bases. Trimming removed 1 base at V and 4 bases at J, with 11 bases between. Germline V gene lookup returns CDR1 MNHNS and CDR2 SASEGT. CDR3 size: 14 residues. CDR3: CASSEDPRGYEQYF. CDR3 in DNA: TGTGCCAGCAGTGAAGACCCCAGGGGTTACGAGCAGTACTTC.

CDR3 sequence (DNA): TGTGCCACCAGCAAAGGGGTCGATACTGAAGCTTTCTTT. It codes for CATSKGVDTEAFF. The chain carries TRBV15 and TRBJ1-1; possibly TRBD1 for D (5 bases). Trimming shortened V by 4 bases and J by 5 bases, and 11 bases separated the two germline ends. Per the germline V gene, CDR1 is LNHNV and CDR2 is YYDKDF (reference sequence). CDR3 length: 13 residues. Based on the CDR3 plus reference TRBV15 and TRBJ1-1, the full variable domain is DAMVIQNPRYQVTQFGKPVTLSCSQTLNHNVMYWYQQKSSQAPKLLFHYYDKDFNNEADTPDNFQSRRPNTSFCFLDIRSPGLGDTAMYLCATSKGVDTEAFFGQGTRLTVV.

This clone was observed a handful of times. The chain carries TRBV6-2 or TRBV6-3 and TRBJ1-5, with 9 bases fitting TRBD1. Per the germline V gene, CDR1 is MNHEY and CDR2 is SVGEGT. The CDR3 extends over 13 amino acids. V gave up 6 bases and J gave up 6 bases; unmatched junction bases: 3. The CDR3 DNA reads TGTGCCAGCAGCGGGACAGGGAGTCAGCCCCAGCATTTT. It specifies CASSGTGSQPQHF.

The J gene is TRBJ1-4, the V gene TRBV2; 7 bases line up with TRBD1. This CDR3 comprises 14 residues. Germline CDR1 SNHLY, CDR2 FYNNEI. V gave up 7 bases and J gave up 8 bases; unmatched junction bases: 10. The CDR3 coding sequence is TGTGCCAGCATAGATTCAGGGGGAAGAGAAAAACTGTTTTTT. It encodes CASIDSGGREKLFF.

The CDR3 is CASSYRGLGYGYTF. The CDR3 DNA reads TGTGCCAGCAGTTACAGGGGATTGGGCTATGGCTACACCTTC. The rearrangement joins TRBV27 to TRBJ1-2, with TRBD1 matching over 7 bases. Losses at the gene ends were 4 bases for V and 4 bases for J; bases not matched to a gene: 6. This CDR3 spans 14 amino acids. CDR1 and CDR2 (germline): MNHEY, SMNVEV (reference sequence).

The CDR3, as DNA: TGTGCCAGCAGTTACTTCTGGAGCCGATCGAACACCGGGGAGCTGTTTTTT. Its translation is CASSYFWSRSNTGELFF. The chain is built from TRBV6-2 or TRBV6-3 and TRBJ2-2; D uncertain. This CDR3 has 17 amino acids. V dropped 1 base and J dropped 0 bases, with 12 bases sitting between them. Germline CDR1 reads MNHEY; CDR2 reads SVGEGT.